This T cell receptor (beta chain) was recovered during a study of blood T cell repertoires in COVID-19. Study context: Samples came from the United States, Italy and Spain, spanning acute and convalescent COVID-19. The cDNA or gDNA used as material had been derived from T cells, B-cell-depleted T cells, or PBMCs.

Study processing details: Counts of nucleated cells, estimated from reference gene primer amplification, were obtained. Sequenced by immunoSEQ multiplex PCR; TCRdb stores in-frame clones only, minus some. V, J and clone size reflect that table, while D and trimming were determined from the DNA. This table has more than 70,000 clones, approximately 90% appearing once. Trimming cost V 5 bases and J 4 bases; bases outside gene matches: 7. Germline V gives CDR1 SNHLY, CDR2 FYNNEI. This CDR3 has 15 amino acids. This sequence joins TRBV2 and TRBJ1-3, with TRBD1 matching over 8 bases. This receptor was obtained from a woman in her fifties or sixties in a cohort sampled during active COVID-19. The specimen sequenced was peripheral blood. CDR3 DNA sequence: TGTGCCAGCAGTTTTGACAGGGGCGCGGGAAACACCATATATTTT. Its protein is CASSFDRGAGNTIYF.